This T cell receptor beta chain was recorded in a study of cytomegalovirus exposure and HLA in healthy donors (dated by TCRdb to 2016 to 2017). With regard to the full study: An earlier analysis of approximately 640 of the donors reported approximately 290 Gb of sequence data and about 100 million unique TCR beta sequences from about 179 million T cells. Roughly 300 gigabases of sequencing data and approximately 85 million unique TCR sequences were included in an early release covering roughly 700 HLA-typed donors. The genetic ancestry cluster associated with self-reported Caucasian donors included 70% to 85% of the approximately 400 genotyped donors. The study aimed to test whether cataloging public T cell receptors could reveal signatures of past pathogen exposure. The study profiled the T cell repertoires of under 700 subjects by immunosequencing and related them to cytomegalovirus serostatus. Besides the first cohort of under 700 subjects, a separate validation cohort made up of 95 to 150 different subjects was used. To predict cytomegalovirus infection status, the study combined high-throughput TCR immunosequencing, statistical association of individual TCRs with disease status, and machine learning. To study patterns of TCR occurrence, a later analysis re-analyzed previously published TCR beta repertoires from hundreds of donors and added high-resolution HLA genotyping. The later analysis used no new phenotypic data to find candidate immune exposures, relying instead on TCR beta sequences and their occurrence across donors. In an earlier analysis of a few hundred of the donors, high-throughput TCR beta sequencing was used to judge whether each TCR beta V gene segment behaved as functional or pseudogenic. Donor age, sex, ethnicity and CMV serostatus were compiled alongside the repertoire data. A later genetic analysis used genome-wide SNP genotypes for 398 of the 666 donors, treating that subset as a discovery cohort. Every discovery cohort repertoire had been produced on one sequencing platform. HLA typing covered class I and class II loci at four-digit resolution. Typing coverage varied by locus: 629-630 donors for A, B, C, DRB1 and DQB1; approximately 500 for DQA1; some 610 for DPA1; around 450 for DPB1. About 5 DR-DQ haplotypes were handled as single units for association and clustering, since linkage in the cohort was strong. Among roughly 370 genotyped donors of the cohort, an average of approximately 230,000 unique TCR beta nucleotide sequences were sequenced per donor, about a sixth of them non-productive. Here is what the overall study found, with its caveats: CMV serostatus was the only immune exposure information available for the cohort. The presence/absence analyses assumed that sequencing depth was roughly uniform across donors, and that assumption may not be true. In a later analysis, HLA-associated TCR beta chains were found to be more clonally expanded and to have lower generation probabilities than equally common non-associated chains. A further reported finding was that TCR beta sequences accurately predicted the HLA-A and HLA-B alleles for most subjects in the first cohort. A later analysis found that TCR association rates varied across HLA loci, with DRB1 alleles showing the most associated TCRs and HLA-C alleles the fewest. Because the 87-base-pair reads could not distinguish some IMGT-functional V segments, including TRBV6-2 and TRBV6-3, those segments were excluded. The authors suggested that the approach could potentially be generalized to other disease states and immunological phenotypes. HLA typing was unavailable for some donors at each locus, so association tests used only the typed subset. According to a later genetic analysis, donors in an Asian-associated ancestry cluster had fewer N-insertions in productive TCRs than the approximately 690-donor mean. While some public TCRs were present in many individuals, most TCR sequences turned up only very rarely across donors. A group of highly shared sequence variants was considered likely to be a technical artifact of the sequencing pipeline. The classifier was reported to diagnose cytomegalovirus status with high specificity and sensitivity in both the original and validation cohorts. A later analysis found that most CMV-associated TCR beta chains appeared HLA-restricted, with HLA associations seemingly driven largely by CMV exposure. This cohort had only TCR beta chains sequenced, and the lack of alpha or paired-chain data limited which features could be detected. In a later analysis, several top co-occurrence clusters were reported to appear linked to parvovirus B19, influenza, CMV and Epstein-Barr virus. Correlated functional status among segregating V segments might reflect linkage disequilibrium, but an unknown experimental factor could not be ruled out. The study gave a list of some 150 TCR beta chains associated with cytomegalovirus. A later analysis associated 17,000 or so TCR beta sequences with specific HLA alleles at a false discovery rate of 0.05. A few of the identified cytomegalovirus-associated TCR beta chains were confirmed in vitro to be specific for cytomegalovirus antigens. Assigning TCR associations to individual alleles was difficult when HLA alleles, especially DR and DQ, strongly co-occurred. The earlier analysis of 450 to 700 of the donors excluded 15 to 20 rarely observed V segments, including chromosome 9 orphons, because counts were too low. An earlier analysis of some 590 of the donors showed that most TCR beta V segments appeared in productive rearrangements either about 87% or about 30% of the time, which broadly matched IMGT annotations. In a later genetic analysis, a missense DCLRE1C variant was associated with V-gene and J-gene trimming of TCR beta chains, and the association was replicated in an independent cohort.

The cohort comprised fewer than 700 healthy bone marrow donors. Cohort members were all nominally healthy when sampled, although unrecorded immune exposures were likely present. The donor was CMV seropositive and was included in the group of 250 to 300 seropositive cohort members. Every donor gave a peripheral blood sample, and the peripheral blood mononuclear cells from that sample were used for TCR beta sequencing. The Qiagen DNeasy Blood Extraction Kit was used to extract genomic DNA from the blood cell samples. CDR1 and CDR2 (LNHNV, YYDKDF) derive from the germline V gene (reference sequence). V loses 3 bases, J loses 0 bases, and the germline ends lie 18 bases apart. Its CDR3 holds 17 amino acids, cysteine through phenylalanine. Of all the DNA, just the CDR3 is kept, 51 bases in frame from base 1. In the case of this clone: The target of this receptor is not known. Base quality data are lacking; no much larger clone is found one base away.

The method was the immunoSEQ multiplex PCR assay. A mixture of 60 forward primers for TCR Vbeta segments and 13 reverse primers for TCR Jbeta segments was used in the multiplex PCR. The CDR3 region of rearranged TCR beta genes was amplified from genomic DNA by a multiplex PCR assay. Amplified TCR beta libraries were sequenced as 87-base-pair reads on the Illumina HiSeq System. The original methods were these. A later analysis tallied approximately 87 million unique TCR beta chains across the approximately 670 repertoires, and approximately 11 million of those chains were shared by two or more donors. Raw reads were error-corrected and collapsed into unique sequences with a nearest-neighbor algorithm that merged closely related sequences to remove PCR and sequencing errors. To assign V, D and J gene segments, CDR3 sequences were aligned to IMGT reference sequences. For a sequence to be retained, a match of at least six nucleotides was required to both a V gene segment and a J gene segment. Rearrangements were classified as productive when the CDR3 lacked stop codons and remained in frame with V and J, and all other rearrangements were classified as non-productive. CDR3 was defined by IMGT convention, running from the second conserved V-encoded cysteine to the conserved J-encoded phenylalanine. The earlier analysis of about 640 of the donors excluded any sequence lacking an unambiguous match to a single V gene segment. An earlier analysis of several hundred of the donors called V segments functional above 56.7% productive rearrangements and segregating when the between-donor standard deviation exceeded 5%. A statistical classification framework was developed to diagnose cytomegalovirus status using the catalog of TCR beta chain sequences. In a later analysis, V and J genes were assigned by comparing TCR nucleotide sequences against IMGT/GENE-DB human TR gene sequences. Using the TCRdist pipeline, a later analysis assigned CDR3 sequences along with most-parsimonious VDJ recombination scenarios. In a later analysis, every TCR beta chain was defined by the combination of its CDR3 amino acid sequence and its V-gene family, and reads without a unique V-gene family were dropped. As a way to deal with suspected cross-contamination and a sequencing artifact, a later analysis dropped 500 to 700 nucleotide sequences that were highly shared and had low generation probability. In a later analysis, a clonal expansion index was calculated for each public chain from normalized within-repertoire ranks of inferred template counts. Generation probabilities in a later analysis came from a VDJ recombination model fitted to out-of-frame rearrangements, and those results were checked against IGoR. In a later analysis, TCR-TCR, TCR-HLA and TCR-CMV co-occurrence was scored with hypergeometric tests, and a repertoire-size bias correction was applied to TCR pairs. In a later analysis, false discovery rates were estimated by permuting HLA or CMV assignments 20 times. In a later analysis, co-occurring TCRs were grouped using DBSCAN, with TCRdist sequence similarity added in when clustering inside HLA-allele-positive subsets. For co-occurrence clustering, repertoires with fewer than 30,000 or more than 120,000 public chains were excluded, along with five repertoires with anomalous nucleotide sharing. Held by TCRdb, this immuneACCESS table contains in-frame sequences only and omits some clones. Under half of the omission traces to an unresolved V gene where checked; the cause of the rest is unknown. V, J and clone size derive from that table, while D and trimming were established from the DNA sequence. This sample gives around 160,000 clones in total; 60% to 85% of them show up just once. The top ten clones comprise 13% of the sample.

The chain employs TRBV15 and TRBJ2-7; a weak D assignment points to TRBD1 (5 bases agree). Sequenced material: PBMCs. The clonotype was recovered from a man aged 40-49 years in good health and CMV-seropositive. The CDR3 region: CATSRDTRTAFSYEQYF. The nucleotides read TGTGCCACCAGCAGGGACACCCGTACGGCTTTCTCCTACGAGCAGTACTTC.